This TCR beta chain was sequenced during a study of Graves' ophthalmopathy and Graves' hyperthyroidism. Amplification of TCR beta CDR3 regions used RNA transcripts. HTBI primers primed a first-round RT-PCR, and a second-round multiplex PCR followed. Using its own MiXCR run on the multiplex PCR reads, TCRdb lists one record per CDR3 protein. The table records hundreds of thousands of distinct CDR3 sequences, 22% of them present only once. This clonotype showed up just a few times. The length of the CDR3 is 19 residues. Trimming left V 6 bases short and J 6 bases short, with 29 bases between. Germline loops: CDR1 MNHEY, CDR2 SVGEGT.

Sequenced material: peripheral blood. The chain combines TRBV6-2 or TRBV6-3 with TRBJ2-2; TRBD1 might be the D (6 bases). The TCR was taken from a woman between 18 and 30 years old with stable Graves' hyperthyroidism. Some clones in this sample may be carry-over from other donors' samples. The CDR3 DNA sequence: TGTGCCAGCAGGGGGATCGGGGACATCGCACGGGCAAACGCCGGGGAGCTGTTTTTT. This encodes CASRGIGDIARANAGELFF.